The clone carrying this T cell receptor (beta chain) was seen many times. Its specificity is unknown. Trimming stripped 0 bases from V and 6 bases from J, with 15 bases between. The CDR3 is 16 amino acids. Germline CDR1 is MNHNY and CDR2 is SVGAGI (reference sequence). This sample was included in a study of glioma-infiltrating T cells. Study-level points and caveats: Tissue and blood shared very few CDR3 sequences. Non-neoplastic patients had below-expected tissue-blood divergence, while all gliomas exceeded expectation.

The iRepertoire nested amplicon-rescue multiplex PCR amplified TCR alpha and beta CDR3s from RNA. TCRdb fed the multiplex PCR reads into MiXCR, producing one record per CDR3 protein. The sample records approximately 11,000 distinct CDR3 sequences, approximately 26% being singletons. This receptor was identified in a human donor with low-grade glioma or glioblastoma, undergoing nonglioma brain surgery, or in good health (not recorded which). Sequenced material: glioma tissue, nonneoplastic brain tissue, or PBMCs (not recorded which). The chain employs TRBV6-6 and TRBJ1-5; TRBD1 is a possible D gene (6 bases). In nucleotides, the CDR3 is TGTGCCAGCAGTTACTCAACGTCAGGGGTTGGTCAGCCCCAGCATTTT. Its protein is CASSYSTSGVGQPQHF.